These 21 T cell receptor beta chains share one sample of origin, sequenced in a study of T cell responses to AZD1222 COVID-19 vaccine. Sequencing was performed with immunoSEQ multiplex PCR; in TCRdb, only in-frame clones are kept and a portion is missing. The table records around 160,000 clones, over 75% of them present only once. The sequenced sample was peripheral blood, obtained on day 0 of AZD1222 vaccination. These receptors were collected from an adult in good health.

The chain combines TRBV2 with TRBJ2-7; D is unresolved. The V gene's germline CDR1 is SNHLY and CDR2 FYNNEI. The CDR3 runs 12 residues. With 5 bases removed from V and 2 bases from J, the gap between germline ends came to 7 bases. The CDR3 region has the DNA TGTGCCAGCAGTCCCGACCCCTACGAGCAGTACTTC. It yields the protein CASSPDPYEQYF.

V is TRBV10-1 and J is TRBJ2-1, with D possibly being TRBD1 or TRBD2 (5 bases each). V lost 2 bases and J lost 0, with 14 bases in between. CDR3 length: 17 amino acids. CDR1 and CDR2 from the germline V gene are WNHNN and SYGVQD (reference sequence). CDR3 coding DNA: TGCGCCAGCAGTGAGCTTGGGACGGGTAGCTCCTACAATGAGCAGTTCTTC. It encodes CASSELGTGSSYNEQFF.

The V call is TRBV28, the J call TRBJ2-1, with D perhaps TRBD1 or TRBD2 (6 bases each). Deletions cut 8 bases from V and 1 base from J, with 15 bases between. The CDR3 loop spans 15 amino acids. Germline V gene lookup returns CDR1 MDHEN and CDR2 SYDVKM. Here the CDR3 reads CASVTGALSYNEQFF. The CDR3 DNA follows: TGTGCCAGCGTAACGGGGGCGCTTTCCTACAATGAGCAGTTCTTC.

The chain joins TRBV6-1 to TRBJ2-7; D ambiguous. The germline CDR1 and CDR2 sequences are MNHNS and SASEGT. This CDR3 contains 14 residues. Trimming removed 3 bases at V and 6 bases at J, with 15 bases between. The CDR3 protein is CASSDLQSRSEQYF. DNA for the CDR3: TGTGCCAGCAGTGATTTGCAGTCGAGGAGCGAGCAGTACTTC.

In its sample, this clone was seen once. CDR3 DNA: TGCGCCAGCTACAACACCGGGGAGCTGTTTTTT. It yields the protein CASYNTGELFF. This chain links TRBV4-1 with TRBJ2-2; D call uncertain. The CDR3 is made up of 11 amino acids. Germline loops: CDR1 MGHRA, CDR2 YSYEKL. V lost 8 bases and J 2 bases, leaving 3 bases between the germline ends.

V gene TRBV9 combines with J gene TRBJ2-3; a possible D gene is TRBD2 (6 bases). This CDR3 has 15 residues. The germline V gene encodes CDR1 SGDLS and CDR2 YYNGEE. Trimming cost V 3 bases and J 1 base, with 12 bases left between them. CDR3 nucleotides: TGTGCCAGCAGCGGAAGCGGGTTACGCACAGATACGCAGTATTTT. Residues: CASSGSGLRTDTQYF.

This CDR3 reads CASSQDSYNEQFF. CDR3 nucleotides: TGCGCCAGCAGCCAAGACTCCTACAATGAGCAGTTCTTC. The gene calls are TRBV4-3 and TRBJ2-1; the D is unclear. CDR1 is LGHNA and CDR2 is YSLEER in the germline V gene. CDR3 length: 13 residues. Deletions cut 0 bases from V and 0 bases from J, with 0 bases between.

V gene TRBV4-3 combines with J gene TRBJ1-5; D perhaps matches TRBD1 (5 bases). The CDR3 has 16 amino acids. V was trimmed by 0 bases and J by 4 bases, leaving 13 bases between them. The germline CDR1 and CDR2 sequences are LGHNA and YSLEER. The CDR3 bases are TGCGCCAGCAGCCAAGATTATGAAAGGGGAAATCAGCCCCAGCATTTT. The encoded protein is CASSQDYERGNQPQHF.

This clone was observed a few times. This chain connects TRBV4-2 to TRBJ2-5, with unresolved D. CDR1 and CDR2 from the germline V gene are LGHNA and YNFKEQ. Trimming left V 4 bases short and J 1 base short, with 10 bases between. This CDR3 is 14 amino acids long. The CDR3 sequence: CASSPGRTQETQYF. CDR3 bases: TGTGCCAGCAGCCCCGGCAGGACCCAAGAGACCCAGTACTTC.

The rearrangement links TRBV6-5 to TRBJ1-2; no clear D gene. Between the trimmed V and J ends, which lost 7 bases and 2 bases, there was a span of 14 bases. CDR3 length equals 14 residues. CDR1 is MNHEY and CDR2 is SVGAGI in the germline V gene. The CDR3 nucleotides are TGTGCCAGCACCCCCCCTTCTATGAACTATGGCTACACCTTC. Translating it yields CASTPPSMNYGYTF.

Of note for this clone: At the DNA level, this CDR3 is encoded by other sequences in the same sample as well. The chain is built from TRBV4-3 and TRBJ2-2; D is uncertain. This CDR3 region has 14 residues. CDR1 and CDR2 from the germline V gene are LGHNA and YSLEER. The germline V and J ends were trimmed by 0 bases and 4 bases, with 6 bases remaining between them. CDR3 DNA: TGCGCCAGCAGCCAAGATTCCGGCACCGGGGAGCTGTTTTTT. Translation: CASSQDSGTGELFF.

This clone was picked up one time. This sample also contains other DNA sequences that code for the same CDR3. The chain uses TRBV7-8 and TRBJ1-5, with 8 bases matching TRBD1. V lost 10 bases to trimming and J lost 4 bases; unmatched junction nucleotides: 6. CDR3 length: 13 amino acids. The germline V gene has CDR1 SGHVS and CDR2 FQNEAQ. The CDR3 loop is CATNWTGNQPQHF. CDR3 coding DNA: TGTGCCACTAATTGGACAGGGAATCAGCCCCAGCATTTT.

V gene TRBV9 combines with J gene TRBJ2-1; D uncertain. Trimming took 0 bases from V and 9 from J, leaving 19 bases between them. The CDR3 consists of 16 residues. CDR1 and CDR2 from the germline V gene are SGDLS and YYNGEE. In DNA, the CDR3 is TGTGCCAGCAGCGTAGTGAGTCGCCCCCGATTTGGTGAGCAGTTCTTC. Its protein product is CASSVVSRPRFGEQFF.

This chain joins TRBV5-1 and TRBJ2-1, with 9 bases aligning to TRBD2. The CDR3 covers 16 residues. V shed 1 base and J 5 bases; nucleotides not matched to a gene: 7. Germline V gives CDR1 SGHRS, CDR2 YFSETQ. The CDR3 sequence: CASSLTTAGGNNEQFF. The CDR3 DNA reads as TGCGCCAGCAGCTTGACCACGGCGGGAGGGAACAATGAGCAGTTCTTC.

This chain connects TRBV6-5 to TRBJ1-2; D gene unclear. This CDR3 comprises 12 residues. V was trimmed by 6 bases and J by 7 bases, leaving 12 bases between them. Germline loops: CDR1 MNHEY, CDR2 SVGAGI. The CDR3 loop is CASRRPHSGYTF. In DNA, the CDR3 is TGTGCCAGCAGACGGCCTCATAGTGGCTACACCTTC.

The chain joins TRBV19 to TRBJ2-7; 7 bases are a match to TRBD1. The CDR3 covers 15 residues. Unmatched junction bases numbered 6, after V lost 4 bases and J lost 0 bases. The germline V gene encodes CDR1 LNHDA and CDR2 SQIVND (reference sequence). The CDR3: CASSTGQERSYEQYF. CDR3 DNA: TGTGCCAGTAGTACAGGACAGGAGCGCTCCTACGAGCAGTACTTC. Variable domain in full (rest from reference TRBV19 and TRBJ2-7): DGGITQSPKYLFRKEGQNVTLSCEQNLNHDAMYWYRQDPGQGLRLIYYSQIVNDFQKGDIAEGYSVSREKKESFPLTVTSAQKNPTAFYLCASSTGQERSYEQYFGPGTRLTVT.

V usage is TRBV29-1 and J usage is TRBJ1-2, with 7 bases lining up with TRBD1. This CDR3 has 12 residues. The V gene's germline CDR1 is SQVTM and CDR2 ANQGSEA. After removal of 7 bases from V and 5 bases from J, the junction contained 7 bases not matched to a gene. The CDR3 region is CSARDRNYGYTF. The CDR3 region has the DNA TGCAGCGCCCGGGACAGAAATTATGGCTACACCTTC.

The J gene is TRBJ2-3, the V gene TRBV7-3; D unclear. Germline loops: CDR1 SGHTA, CDR2 FQGTGA. With 4 bases removed from V and 6 bases from J, the gap between germline ends came to 14 bases. This CDR3 contains 14 residues. CDR3: CASSSRSYGDTQYF. The CDR3 DNA sequence: TGTGCCAGCAGCTCCCGTTCCTACGGGGATACGCAGTATTTT.

V and J are TRBV7-8 and TRBJ1-6; 7 bases agree with TRBD1. The CDR3 runs to 14 residues. CDR1 and CDR2 (germline): SGHVS, FQNEAQ. Trimming cost V 7 bases and J 6 bases; bases outside gene matches: 6. In nucleotides, the CDR3 is TGTGCCAGCATTAAGGGGGCGCCTAATTCACCCCTCCACTTT. Translation gives CASIKGAPNSPLHF.

The chain couples TRBV4-2 to TRBJ2-7; D is perhaps TRBD2 (7 bases). Trimming removed 0 bases from V and 0 bases from J, with 15 bases in between. Germline loops: CDR1 LGHNA, CDR2 YNFKEQ. CDR3 size: 17 residues. The CDR3 region has the DNA TGTGCCAGCAGCCAAGATTCCGGGGGGCGGCTCTCCTACGAGCAGTACTTC. Translation gives CASSQDSGGRLSYEQYF.

The rearrangement links TRBV18 to TRBJ1-2; D may be TRBD1 (6 bases). Trimming removed 3 bases at V and 4 bases at J, with 12 bases between. The CDR3 contains 14 residues. The germline V gene has CDR1 KGHSH and CDR2 LQKENI. CDR3 sequence: CASSPIQGIYGYTF. In DNA form, the CDR3 reads TGTGCCAGCTCACCTATACAGGGTATCTATGGCTACACCTTC.